Below, one T cell receptor (beta chain) is given with its context. The record originates from a study of blood T cell repertoires in COVID-19. About the study: The United States, Italy and Spain provided the acute and convalescent COVID-19 samples. Sources were T cells, B-cell-depleted T cells, or PBMCs; the material itself was cDNA or gDNA.

Germline CDR1 reads ENHRY; CDR2 reads SYGVKD. The CDR3 sequence is 15 residues long. Losses at the gene ends were 4 bases for V and 2 bases for J; bases not matched to a gene: 5. In the original workflow: Estimation of nucleated cell counts relied on the amplification of reference gene primers. The assay was immunoSEQ multiplex PCR, and TCRdb's table has in-frame clones only and misses some. That table supplies the V and J calls and clone size; D and trimming were determined from the DNA. This table has about 200,000 clones, about nine tenths appearing once. The J gene is TRBJ2-3, the V gene TRBV10-3, with TRBD2 matching 8 bases. This TCR derives from a man aged 18 to 30 with active or convalescent COVID-19. Sequencing input: peripheral blood. The CDR3 region has the DNA TGTGCCATCAGTGGAGCGGGAGACCCCACAGATACGCAGTATTTT. This codes for CAISGAGDPTDTQYF.